The T cell receptor beta chain described here comes from a study of circulating tumor DNA in untreated peripheral T-cell lymphoma. The study's findings and limits: Tumor-specific clonotypes: identified in approximately 76% of patients, roughly 88% of baseline tissues.

Note on this clone: The antigen remains unidentified.

Tumor tissue was collected at baseline, before treatment began. The repertoire was sequenced with immunoSEQ multiplex PCR; TCRdb's copy has only in-frame clones and lacks some. The top ten clones hold approximately 15% of a sample with over 7,000 clones, roughly 80% of them seen once. The material sequenced was tumor tissue. This receptor was identified in a human donor with peripheral T-cell lymphoma.

The chain's CDR3 is CASTLAGEPYNEQFF. CDR3 nucleotides: TGTGCCAGCACCCTAGCGGGGGAGCCTTACAATGAGCAGTTCTTC. The chain employs TRBV28 and TRBJ2-1; TRBD2 matches 10 bases. Germline V gene sequence: CDR1 MDHEN, CDR2 SYDVKM. This CDR3 spans 15 amino acids. V was pared by 7 bases and J by 4 bases, with 7 bases of the junction left unmatched.